The TCR beta chain under discussion was sequenced for a study of cytomegalovirus exposure and HLA in healthy donors. Overall study findings and caveats: Whilst most TCR sequences proved rare, a subset of public TCRs occurred across many donors.

PCR used 60 Vbeta primers and 13 Jbeta primers. The assay was immunoSEQ multiplex PCR, and TCRdb's table has in-frame clones only and misses some. The data show roughly 150,000 clones, approximately 80% seen once. The length of the CDR3 is 12 residues. V was clipped by 5 bases and J by 8 bases, with 10 bases between them. Germline V lookup: CDR1 LNHNV, CDR2 YYDKDF (reference sequence). About this clone: Its antigen is as yet unknown.

Specimen: PBMCs. This TCR was sampled from a woman in her thirties or forties in good health and CMV-seronegative. The chain combines TRBV15 with TRBJ1-5; possibly TRBD1 for D (5 bases). The CDR3 is CATSLGEEPQHF. DNA of the CDR3: TGTGCCACCAGCTTGGGGGAGGAGCCCCAGCATTTT.